The rows below give T cell receptor beta chains drawn from one sample of a study of control samples from healthy donors and cancer patients. Libraries were prepared by immunoSEQ multiplex PCR; TCRdb keeps only in-frame clonotypes and omits some of them. The sample holds about 120,000 clones, roughly 88% seen once. The sample taken for sequencing was PBMCs. The receptors shown here come from a woman aged 60-70 years with lung cancer. Each CDR3 is given with its conserved first and last residue. A D gene is named only where the DNA matches it firmly. Clone size is not always given. Where it is, it says once, few, many or a class for expanded clones.

-	once	TRBJ2-1	TRBV3-1/TRBV3-2	16	CASSQDSRSLGNEQFF	TGTGCCAGCAGCCAAGATTCCAGGAGCCTTGGAAATGAGCAGTTCTTC
-	-	TRBJ2-1	TRBV7-3	13	CASSLTVGGRQFF	TGTGCCAGCAGCTTAACGGTGGGGGGTAGGCAGTTCTTC
-	-	TRBJ1-1	TRBV15	17	CATSRDYERAIETEAFF	TGTGCCACCAGCAGAGATTATGAGAGGGCCATTGAGACTGAAGCTTTCTTT
-	-	TRBJ1-2	TRBV7-2	14	CASSLDGTNYGYTF	TGTGCCAGCAGCTTAGACGGTACTAACTATGGCTACACCTTC
-	once	TRBJ1-6	TRBV7-9	13	CASSFGGVSPLHF	TGTGCCAGCAGCTTCGGAGGGGTTTCACCCCTCCACTTT
-	-	TRBJ2-7	TRBV5-1	15	CASSLGSAATYEQYF	TGCGCCAGCAGCTTGGGCTCAGCGGCGACCTACGAGCAGTACTTC
TRBD1	-	TRBJ1-3	TRBV6-6	15	CASSFRGMGGNTIYF	TGTGCCAGCAGTTTCAGGGGGATGGGAGGAAACACCATATATTTT
TRBD1	few	TRBJ1-5	TRBV18	18	CASSTGGRGLSGDQPQHF	TGTGCCAGCTCAACGGGAGGCAGGGGGCTATCCGGTGATCAGCCCCAGCATTTT
-	-	TRBJ1-1	TRBV9	14	CASSARSLNTEAFF	TGTGCCAGCAGCGCCCGAAGCTTGAACACTGAAGCTTTCTTT
-	-	TRBJ1-2	TRBV28	14	CASRWSDSRYGYTF	TGTGCCAGCAGGTGGTCCGACAGCCGCTATGGCTACACCTTC
-	-	TRBJ1-4	TRBV30	14	CAWNRGSTNEKLFF	TGTGCCTGGAACAGAGGATCCACTAATGAAAAACTGTTTTTT
TRBD1	-	TRBJ1-1	TRBV7-2	14	CASSLGQGNTEAFF	TGTGCCAGCAGCTTAGGACAGGGTAACACTGAAGCTTTCTTT
-	-	TRBJ2-3	TRBV29-1	13	CSRTGPNTDTQYF	TGCAGCCGTACGGGACCCAACACAGATACGCAGTATTTT
-	once	TRBJ2-1	TRBV6-5	14	CASSPLESGASKFF	TGTGCCAGCAGTCCTCTCGAGAGTGGGGCTAGCAAGTTCTTC
-	-	TRBJ1-5	TRBV6-5	12	CASSYQGGPQHF	TGTGCCAGCAGTTACCAAGGAGGCCCCCAGCATTTT
-	-	TRBJ1-1	TRBV2	13	CASSFSGVTEAFF	TGTGCCAGCAGTTTTTCAGGGGTCACTGAAGCTTTCTTT
TRBD2	-	TRBJ2-7	TRBV6-6	16	CASSSGGTSVSYEQYF	TGTGCCAGCAGTTCAGGCGGGACTAGCGTTTCCTACGAGCAGTACTTC
-	-	TRBJ1-1	TRBV12-3/TRBV12-4	13	CASSFQGAVEAFF	TGTGCCAGCAGTTTTCAAGGGGCTGTTGAAGCTTTCTTT
-	-	TRBJ2-2	TRBV19	17	CASSPRGRSQNTGELFF	TGTGCCAGTAGTCCCCGCGGCAGATCTCAGAACACCGGGGAGCTGTTTTTT
TRBD1	-	TRBJ1-3	TRBV18	17	CASSPFRDRGTGNTIYF	TGTGCCAGCTCACCCTTCCGGGACAGGGGAACTGGAAACACCATATATTTT
-	once	TRBJ2-1	TRBV19	18	CASSLNPQGLLRYNEQFF	TGTGCCAGTAGTCTTAACCCCCAGGGGCTCTTGAGGTACAATGAGCAGTTCTTC
-	-	TRBJ2-3	TRBV11-1	16	CASSLFSGGNTDTQYF	TGTGCCAGCAGCTTATTTTCCGGGGGCAACACAGATACGCAGTATTTT
TRBD1	-	TRBJ1-5	TRBV5-6	15	CASSFWTGGNQPQHF	TGTGCCAGCAGCTTTTGGACAGGAGGCAATCAGCCCCAGCATTTT
TRBD2	-	TRBJ2-1	TRBV6-5	15	CASRVGLVSLVEQFF	TGTGCCAGCAGGGTCGGACTAGTCTCCCTCGTTGAGCAGTTCTTC
-	once	TRBJ1-4	TRBV19	14	CASSLIDPNEKLFF	TGTGCCAGTAGTTTAATTGACCCGAATGAAAAACTGTTTTTT
TRBD2	-	TRBJ2-5	TRBV9	16	CASSPREGLLGETQYF	TGTGCCAGCAGCCCGCGGGAGGGCCTTCTCGGAGAGACCCAGTACTTC
-	once	TRBJ1-2	TRBV5-4	17	CASRVTLSGVGSYGYTF	TGTGCCAGCAGGGTGACGTTGTCAGGGGTGGGCTCCTATGGCTACACCTTC